The 22 T cell receptor beta chains in this list originate from one sample, sequenced in a study of shared T cell receptors in the human thymus. This table comes from immunoSEQ multiplex PCR, and its TCRdb copy is limited to in-frame clones, with some not included. The sample comprises 600,000 or so clones, about 90% of which are singletons, and roughly 0.0087% rests with the top ten. The same sample was also studied in work on human thymus T cells.

Sample: thymocytes. The receptors come from a boy in the first two years of life with a congenital heart defect.

This sequence joins TRBV7-9 and TRBJ2-6; D not resolved. The CDR3 contains 19 residues. The V gene lost 6 bases and the J gene lost 0 bases, with 21 bases spanning the gap. Germline CDR1 reads SEHNR; CDR2 reads FQNEAQ (reference sequence). Here the CDR3 DNA reads TGTGCCAGCAGAACTGCTCGTAGTTTACTACCCTCTGGGGCCAACGTCCTGACTTTC. This sequence encodes CASRTARSLLPSGANVLTF.

This clone appeared a few times. The chain couples TRBV4-3 to TRBJ1-5; maybe TRBD1 (6 bases). This CDR3 has 15 residues. V lost 2 bases and J lost 5, with 13 bases in between. Looked up from germline, CDR1 is LGHNA and CDR2 is YSLEER. CDR3 sequence (DNA): TGCGCCAGCAGCCAAACGGAACAGGGTTATCAGCCCCAGCATTTT. Its protein is CASSQTEQGYQPQHF.

The V gene is TRBV5-8, the J gene TRBJ2-1; tentative D call: TRBD1 (6 bases). The V gene's germline CDR1 is SGHTS and CDR2 YDEGEE. The CDR3 has 12 residues. V lost 4 bases, J lost 6 bases, and 8 bases lay in between. CDR3 sequence reads: CASSPDSNEQFF. The CDR3 DNA sequence: TGTGCCAGCAGCCCGGACAGCAATGAGCAGTTCTTC.

This clone was picked up a small number of times. The chain couples TRBV28 to TRBJ1-3; 7 nucleotides align to TRBD1. V lost 4 bases, J lost 2 bases, and 5 bases stayed unmatched. The germline gives CDR1 MDHEN, CDR2 SYDVKM. The CDR3 has 15 residues. The CDR3 nucleotides read TGTGCCAGCAGTTCCGAGGGGGCCACTGGAAACACCATATATTTT. This gives the protein CASSSEGATGNTIYF.

The chain carries TRBV4-1 and TRBJ2-1; the D gene is possibly TRBD2 (6 bases). The germline V gene has CDR1 MGHRA and CDR2 YSYEKL. Trimming took off 0 bases at V and 2 bases at J, with 14 bases between the two ends. CDR3 length: 17 amino acids. This CDR3 is CASSQEAGGPAYNEQFF. For the CDR3, the DNA is TGCGCCAGCAGCCAAGAGGCCGGGGGTCCTGCCTACAATGAGCAGTTCTTC.

This clone was observed a few times. V and J are TRBV29-1 and TRBJ2-2; TRBD2 matches 9 bases. This CDR3 region has 15 residues. Germline trimming cut 3 bases from V and 7 bases from J; bases unmatched to any gene: 9. CDR1 is SQVTM, CDR2 ANQGSEA, per germline. CDR3 DNA sequence: TGCAGCGTTGAGGGCGGGAGGGCCTCTGGCGGGGAGCTGTTTTTT. Translated, it gives CSVEGGRASGGELFF.

V is TRBV6-5 and J is TRBJ2-7; 9 bases agree with TRBD1. With V trimmed by 4 bases and J by 4 bases, 8 bases remained unmatched. This CDR3 region has 15 residues. Looked up from germline, CDR1 is MNHEY and CDR2 is SVGAGI. CDR3 sequence (DNA): TGTGCCAGCAGTTGCGGGACAGGGTTTTATTACGAGCAGTACTTC. This encodes CASSCGTGFYYEQYF.

The chain employs TRBV4-1 and TRBJ2-2, with TRBD2 matching 8 bases. From germline, CDR1 is MGHRA and CDR2 YSYEKL. The CDR3 has 18 amino acids. V was pared by 5 bases and J by 6 bases, with 17 bases of the junction left unmatched. The CDR3, as DNA: TGCGCCAGCAGCGAATGGATTTTAGCGGGAAAAGTTGCCGGGGAGCTGTTTTTT. Its translation: CASSEWILAGKVAGELFF.

In this sample, this clone turned up once. The CDR3 loop reads CASSFCTSGRIEQYF. The CDR3 bases are TGTGCCAGCAGTTTTTGTACTAGCGGGAGAATCGAGCAGTACTTC. The chain recombines TRBV28 with TRBJ2-7; 11 nucleotides align to TRBD2. CDR3 length: 15 amino acids. With V trimmed by 3 bases and J by 6 bases, 7 bases remained unmatched. From germline, CDR1 is MDHEN and CDR2 SYDVKM.

V and J are TRBV4-3 and TRBJ2-7, with 13 bases fitting TRBD2. CDR3 length equals 14 residues. Per germline, CDR1 LGHNA and CDR2 YSLEER. The V segment lost 4 bases and the J segment 5 bases; nucleotides outside the gene matches: 2. In DNA, the CDR3 is TGCGCCAGCAGCCGGACTAGCGGGAGCCACGAGCAGTACTTC. It yields the protein CASSRTSGSHEQYF.

This chain links TRBV9 with TRBJ2-3; 8 bases match TRBD1. Germline assignment: CDR1 SGDLS and CDR2 YYNGEE. V lost 2 bases to trimming and J lost 0 bases; unmatched junction nucleotides: 5. The CDR3 runs 16 residues. The CDR3 loop is CASSVGDRTSTDTQYF. For the CDR3, the DNA is TGTGCCAGCAGCGTCGGGGACAGGACTAGCACAGATACGCAGTATTTT.

This clone came up once. CDR3: CASSIFTIFSGANVLTF. In DNA, the CDR3 is TGTGCCAGTAGTATCTTTACTATATTCTCTGGGGCCAACGTCCTGACTTTC. The chain has TRBV19 and TRBJ2-6, with unresolved D. The V and J ends lost 3 bases and 0 bases respectively, with 12 bases between them. CDR1 is LNHDA, CDR2 SQIVND, per germline (reference sequence). This CDR3 spans 17 amino acids.

The rearrangement links TRBV27 to TRBJ2-1, with 10 bases lining up with TRBD2. V gave up 5 bases and J gave up 8 bases; unmatched junction bases: 12. The CDR3 spans 16 residues. Germline V lookup: CDR1 MNHEY, CDR2 SMNVEV (reference sequence). As DNA, the CDR3 is TGTGCCAGCAGTCAGGACAGTCTAGCGGGAGACTATGAGCAGTTCTTC. Residues: CASSQDSLAGDYEQFF.

The chain uses TRBV30 and TRBJ2-7; tentative D call: TRBD2 (6 bases). This CDR3 has 18 amino acids. V dropped 1 base and J dropped 2 bases, with 24 bases sitting between them. Germline lookup yields CDR1 GTSNPN and CDR2 SVGIG (reference sequence). The CDR3 sequence is CAWSAPRLSTGVPYEQYF. Here the CDR3 DNA reads TGTGCCTGGAGTGCCCCTAGGTTGTCGACGGGAGTACCCTACGAGCAGTACTTC. The variable domain in full, completed from reference TRBV30 and TRBJ2-7, reads SQTIHQWPATLVQPVGSPLSLECTVEGTSNPNLYWYRQAAGRGLQLLFYSVGIGQISSEVPQNLSASRPQDRQFILSSKKLLLSDSGFYLCAWSAPRLSTGVPYEQYFGPGTRLTVT.

V usage is TRBV25-1 and J usage is TRBJ2-3, with 10 bases aligning to TRBD2. After removal of 4 bases from V and 2 bases from J, the junction contained 6 bases not matched to a gene. CDR3 length: 16 residues. CDR1 is MGHDK, CDR2 SYGVNS, per germline. CDR3 in amino acids: CASSVRTSGATDTQYF. CDR3 sequence (DNA): TGTGCCAGCAGTGTCCGGACTAGCGGAGCCACAGATACGCAGTATTTT.

Details on this clone: At one end, the junction sequence differs from germline, possibly due to a read error. V gene TRBV12-5 combines with J gene TRBJ2-7, with D perhaps matching TRBD1 (5 bases). The CDR3 runs to 9 residues. Germline values: CDR1 LGHNT, CDR2 FRNRAP. The CDR3 DNA follows: TGTGCTAGTGAAGGATACAGGACCTTC. This translates into CASEGYRTF.

The chain carries TRBV29-1 and TRBJ2-1, with a tentative D call TRBD1 (6 bases). The CDR3 spans 16 residues. Looked up from germline, CDR1 is SQVTM and CDR2 is ANQGSEA. Trimming removed 5 bases from V and 0 bases from J, with 17 bases in between. DNA for the CDR3: TGCAGCGTTCTCGACAGGACCTTACACTCCTACAATGAGCAGTTCTTC. Protein: CSVLDRTLHSYNEQFF.

The rearrangement uses TRBV2 and TRBJ2-2, with D possibly matching TRBD1 (6 bases). CDR1 is SNHLY, CDR2 FYNNEI, per germline. V lost 8 bases, J lost 6 bases, and 13 bases lay in between. The CDR3 is 13 amino acids. CDR3 in amino acids: CASQGSEPGELFF. CDR3 sequence (DNA): TGTGCCAGCCAGGGGTCCGAGCCCGGGGAGCTGTTTTTT.

J is TRBJ1-3 and V is TRBV9, with a tentative D call TRBD1 (5 bases). Trimming removed 0 bases at V and 0 bases at J, with 22 bases between. The CDR3 contains 20 residues. Looked up from germline, CDR1 is SGDLS and CDR2 is YYNGEE. Written as DNA, the CDR3 is TGTGCCAGCAGCGTAGAGACGACCAGGGACTGCTATAACTCTGGAAACACCATATATTTT. Translation gives CASSVETTRDCYNSGNTIYF.

The genes are TRBV4-3 and TRBJ2-7, with 13 bases lining up with TRBD2. The V segment lost 4 bases and the J segment 4 bases; nucleotides outside the gene matches: 19. Germline CDR1 LGHNA, CDR2 YSLEER. This CDR3 has 20 amino acids. CDR3 sequence reads: CASSLLLRTGGLAGLYEQYF. Written as DNA, the CDR3 is TGCGCCAGCAGCCTTTTACTACGGACAGGGGGACTAGCGGGGTTATACGAGCAGTACTTC.

The rearrangement links TRBV27 to TRBJ2-1, with 7 bases identical to TRBD1. The CDR3 has 15 residues. Per germline, CDR1 MNHEY and CDR2 SMNVEV (reference sequence). J gave up 2 bases and V 4 bases, and 5 bases lay outside the gene matches. The CDR3 region has the DNA TGTGCCAGCAGTTCTGACAGGGAAACCTACAATGAGCAGTTCTTC. This encodes CASSSDRETYNEQFF.

The V call is TRBV30, the J call TRBJ1-1, with unresolved D. Per germline, CDR1 GTSNPN and CDR2 SVGIG (reference sequence). V lost 7 bases and J lost 4, with 10 bases in between. The CDR3 extends over 11 amino acids. The CDR3 is CALHSPTEAFF. In DNA, the CDR3 is TGTGCCTTACACAGCCCCACTGAAGCTTTCTTT.